This is a list of T cell receptor beta chains from one sample in a study of T cell responses to AZD1222 COVID-19 vaccine. Assay: immunoSEQ multiplex PCR; the TCRdb copy retains only in-frame clones and omits some. Among 70,000 or so clones listed, about 90% were seen once. This specimen consisted of peripheral blood, obtained on day 0 of AZD1222 vaccination. Receptor source: an adult in good health. The CDR3 runs from the conserved cysteine through the conserved F or W. Fields, in order: J gene, clone size, CDR3 length, D gene, V gene, CDR3 DNA, CDR3 protein. A D gene is named only where the DNA matches it firmly. A clone size is listed for some rows: how often the clone was seen (once, few, many), or a class if it is expanded.

>TRBJ2-3|.|12|.|TRBV29-1
TGCAGCACGTCCGAAGCCACAGATACGCAGTATTTT
CSTSEATDTQYF
>TRBJ1-1|.|16|TRBD1|TRBV5-1
TGCGCCAGCAGCTTGATGCCGGGACAGGAGAACACTGAAGCTTTCTTT
CASSLMPGQENTEAFF
>TRBJ2-7|.|19|.|TRBV21-1
TGTGCCAGCAGCAAAAATCCCCAGGTCGGCGATAACATGGACTACGAGCAGTACTTC
CASSKNPQVGDNMDYEQYF
>TRBJ2-7|.|13|.|TRBV14
TGTGCCAGCAGCCAAGCCGTCTCCTACGAGCAGTACTTC
CASSQAVSYEQYF
>TRBJ2-7|.|12|.|TRBV28
TGTGCCAGCAGTGAGACAGCCCTCTTCCAGTACTTC
CASSETALFQYF
>TRBJ1-1|.|14|TRBD1|TRBV6-6
TGTGCCAGCAGTTACCGGGACAGGGGTACTGAAGCTTTCTTT
CASSYRDRGTEAFF
>TRBJ1-2|.|16|.|TRBV6-5
TGTGCCAGCAGTTCCCAGAGGGAGGGGACTAACTATGGCTACACCTTC
CASSSQREGTNYGYTF
>TRBJ1-1|.|14|.|TRBV29-1
TGCAGCGTTGAATTGGCAGGGATCGGCACTGAAGCTTTCTTT
CSVELAGIGTEAFF
>TRBJ1-1|.|16|.|TRBV29-1
TGCAGCGTTGTGCTTGGGTCGGGGGGGCGCGGTGCCGAAGCTTTCTTT
CSVVLGSGGRGAEAFF
>TRBJ2-7|few|12|.|TRBV10-1
TGCGCCAGCGAGGATCTAGGCCGGGAGCAGTACTTC
CASEDLGREQYF
>TRBJ2-7|once|14|TRBD1|TRBV28
TGTGCCAGCAGTCGACAGGACAGGTTGGACGAGCAGTACTTC
CASSRQDRLDEQYF
>TRBJ1-5|.|16|.|TRBV19
TGTGCCACGTCGGCAGGGCCCGTCTATAGCAATCAGCCCCAGCATTTT
CATSAGPVYSNQPQHF
>TRBJ2-7|few|13|.|TRBV5-1
TGCGCCAGCCGACCGGTTGGGTGGGACGAGCAGTACTTC
CASRPVGWDEQYF
>TRBJ2-3|few|18|TRBD1|TRBV7-2
TGTGCCAGCAGCTTAAGGGGTGGGACAGGGAAGTTGTCCAATACGCAGTATTTT
CASSLRGGTGKLSNTQYF